One sample yielded the 10 T cell receptor beta chains listed below, sequenced in a study of follicular helper T cells after annual influenza vaccination. The time point is: 2015-2016 season, pre-vaccination. The repertoire was sequenced with immunoSEQ multiplex PCR; TCRdb's copy has only in-frame clones and lacks some. The sample consists of around 10,000 clones, 81% of them appearing once. The sample was CXCR5+ CD38- circulating T follicular helper cells from blood, taken on the day of influenza vaccination. Subset: circulating Tfh, non-naive CD4+CXCR5+PD-1+ (ICOS+CD38+ or ICOS-CD38-). The receptors here all came from an adult who received the influenza vaccine.

This chain connects TRBV30 to TRBJ1-4, with D perhaps TRBD1 (5 bases). The germline CDR1 and CDR2 sequences are GTSNPN and SVGIG (reference sequence). This CDR3 has 15 residues. Trimming removed 3 bases from V and 4 bases from J, with 15 bases in between. CDR3 DNA sequence: TGTGCCTGGAGACCCAAAGACAGTGGTAATGAAAAACTGTTTTTT. Translated, it gives CAWRPKDSGNEKLFF. The variable domain in full, completed from reference TRBV30 and TRBJ1-4, reads SQTIHQWPATLVQPVGSPLSLECTVEGTSNPNLYWYRQAAGRGLQLLFYSVGIGQISSEVPQNLSASRPQDRQFILSSKKLLLSDSGFYLCAWRPKDSGNEKLFFGSGTQLSVL.

The chain combines TRBV28 with TRBJ1-6; no firm D call. Trimming cost V 3 bases and J 6 bases, with 12 bases left between them. CDR3 length: 15 amino acids. Looked up from germline, CDR1 is MDHEN and CDR2 is SYDVKM. The CDR3, as DNA: TGTGCCAGCAGTTTCTCCCGACGGTTTAATTCACCCCTCCACTTT. As protein: CASSFSRRFNSPLHF.

This clone occurred once. V usage is TRBV29-1 and J usage is TRBJ2-1; D possibly corresponds to TRBD2 (5 bases). Trimming took 7 bases from V and 5 from J, leaving 15 bases between them. The CDR3 consists of 13 residues. CDR1 is SQVTM and CDR2 is ANQGSEA in the germline V gene. The CDR3 DNA sequence: TGCAGCGCGTGTGTTACGGGGAACAATGAGCAGTTCTTC. Translation: CSACVTGNNEQFF.

The chain joins TRBV29-1 to TRBJ2-3; possibly TRBD1 for D (6 bases). Germline CDR1 SQVTM, CDR2 ANQGSEA. The CDR3 sequence is 12 residues long. Trimming shortened V by 3 bases and J by 3 bases, and 7 bases separated the two germline ends. The CDR3 sequence is CSVDTGTDTQYF. The DNA of the CDR3 is TGCAGCGTTGACACAGGGACAGATACGCAGTATTTT.

The chain couples TRBV6-1 to TRBJ1-5, with a possible D match to TRBD1 (5 bases). The CDR3 has 15 residues. CDR1 is MNHNS and CDR2 is SASEGT in the germline V gene. With 6 bases removed from V and 3 bases from J, the gap between germline ends came to 15 bases. The CDR3: CASSEGFRDNQPQHF. The CDR3, as DNA: TGTGCCAGCAGCGAGGGGTTCAGAGACAATCAGCCCCAGCATTTT.

The chain uses TRBV7-8 and TRBJ2-7, with D possibly being TRBD2 (6 bases). CDR1 and CDR2 (germline): SGHVS, FQNEAQ. Between the trimmed V and J ends, which lost 6 bases and 6 bases, there was a span of 21 bases. This CDR3 has 15 amino acids. The CDR3 loop is CASRFSGGNWAEQYF. DNA of the CDR3: TGTGCCAGCAGGTTTAGCGGTGGCAATTGGGCCGAGCAGTACTTC.

This clone was observed once. This rearrangement joins TRBV19 to TRBJ2-7, with D possibly TRBD2 on 7 matching bases. This CDR3 spans 14 amino acids. The germline gives CDR1 LNHDA, CDR2 SQIVND (reference sequence). Deletions cut 5 bases from V and 6 bases from J, with 17 bases between. The CDR3 sequence: CASSGGREGTEQYF. In nucleotides, the CDR3 is TGTGCCAGTAGTGGGGGCAGGGAGGGGACCGAGCAGTACTTC.

The sample holds a few counts of this clone. This chain joins TRBV27 and TRBJ1-2; no clear D gene. V lost 8 bases, J lost 1 base, and 17 bases lay in between. The CDR3 covers 15 residues. Per the germline V gene, CDR1 is MNHEY and CDR2 is SMNVEV (reference sequence). CDR3 sequence reads: CASLPSPVLNYGYTF. The CDR3, as DNA: TGTGCCAGCCTGCCAAGTCCAGTCCTTAACTATGGCTACACCTTC.

The gene calls are TRBV6-4 and TRBJ2-7, with a possible D match to TRBD1 (6 bases). This CDR3 contains 16 residues. Trimming shortened V by 6 bases and J by 0 bases, and 18 bases separated the two germline ends. Germline loops: CDR1 MRHNA, CDR2 SNTAGT. As DNA, the CDR3 is TGTGCCAGCAGCCTCCCCAGGGGCCATAGCTCCTACGAGCAGTACTTC. This translates into CASSLPRGHSSYEQYF.

V is TRBV7-9 and J is TRBJ1-3; TRBD1 aligns across 7 bases. From germline, CDR1 is SEHNR and CDR2 FQNEAQ (reference sequence). With V trimmed by 2 bases and J by 3 bases, 4 bases remained unmatched. CDR3 size: 15 residues. The CDR3 spells CASSLYRGVGNTIYF. DNA for the CDR3: TGTGCCAGCAGCTTATACAGGGGAGTTGGAAACACCATATATTTT.